What follows describes a single T cell receptor beta chain. Its antigen remains unidentified. Per germline, CDR1 SGHVS and CDR2 FQNEAQ. The CDR3 sequence is 17 residues long. Trimming cost V 5 bases and J 0 bases, with 17 bases left between them. These data are taken from a study of monozygotic twins with cystic fibrosis. Study in general: Libraries were built from roughly 3 micrograms of fragmented DNA using about 14 PCR cycles. Whole-study findings and limits: Monozygotic CF twin pairs shared significantly more nucleotide-identical clonotypes than unrelated CF individuals did. Median Simpson clonality of approximately 0.01 suggested naive T cells predominated.

The table came from immunoSEQ multiplex PCR; TCRdb's copy has only in-frame clones and leaves some out. The repertoire holds around 20,000 clones, with just under 90% as singletons. The sequenced sample was blood. The chain uses TRBV7-8 and TRBJ2-1, with D tentatively TRBD2 (6 bases). The receptor was isolated from a woman aged 25 to 45 with cystic fibrosis. The CDR3 reads CASSAQPEGSSYNEQFF. In DNA, the CDR3 is TGTGCCAGCAGCGCACAACCGGAGGGGAGCTCCTACAATGAGCAGTTCTTC.